These 28 T cell receptor beta chains came from one sample sequenced in a study of shared clonotypes between healthy human individuals. Clones were read by immunoSEQ multiplex PCR, and TCRdb kept only the in-frame ones, dropping some. Of roughly 2 million clones listed, around 95% are singletons. The sample taken for sequencing was naive CD4+ T cells sorted from blood. The sample's subset: CD45RA+ positively selected. All receptors derive from a man aged 18 to 30 in good health.

To note about this clone: Other DNA sequences in the same sample also yield this CDR3. J is TRBJ2-3 and V is TRBV25-1; D is undetermined. There are 11 residues in the CDR3. Trimming shortened V by 4 bases and J by 6 bases, and 5 bases separated the two germline ends. Germline V CDR1 and CDR2: MGHDK, SYGVNS. The CDR3 loop reads CASSVADTQYF. CDR3 DNA: TGTGCCAGCAGTGTGGCTGATACGCAGTATTTT.

V usage is TRBV7-2 and J usage is TRBJ2-7; TRBD2 agrees at 11 bases. This CDR3 is 19 amino acids long. Unmatched junction bases numbered 20, after V lost 3 bases and J lost 7 bases. Germline V gene sequence: CDR1 SGHTA, CDR2 FQGNSA. CDR3 sequence: CASSLVPGTSGVPVGEQYF. CDR3 nucleotides: TGTGCCAGCAGCTTGGTCCCCGGGACTAGCGGAGTTCCTGTGGGGGAGCAGTACTTC.

This clone has more than one count but fewer than ten. Other nucleotide sequences from this sample produce the same CDR3. The genes are TRBV7-9 and TRBJ1-2; 7 bases agree with TRBD1. The CDR3 is made up of 13 amino acids. Losses at the gene ends were 3 bases for V and 2 bases for J; bases not matched to a gene: 0. Germline V CDR1 and CDR2: SEHNR, FQNEAQ (reference sequence). The CDR3 loop reads CASSLGQNYGYTF. The CDR3 bases are TGTGCCAGCAGCTTGGGACAGAACTATGGCTACACCTTC.

This CDR3 reads CASSSPGLAGTYTQYF. In DNA form, the CDR3 reads TGTGCCAGCAGCTCCCCGGGACTAGCGGGTACTTATACGCAGTATTTT. The genes are TRBV5-4 and TRBJ2-3; 12 bases match TRBD2. The trim removed 3 bases at V and 7 bases at J, leaving 9 bases unmatched. The CDR3 spans 16 residues. Germline V gives CDR1 SGHNT, CDR2 YYREEE (reference sequence).

The genes are TRBV5-4 and TRBJ2-1, with D tentatively TRBD1 (6 bases). The V and J ends lost 4 bases and 8 bases respectively, with 19 bases between them. The CDR3 is made up of 15 amino acids. In germline, CDR1 is SGHNT, CDR2 YYREEE (reference sequence). Written as DNA, the CDR3 is TGTGCCAGCAGCAAACAGGGCCCCAGGTGGGATGAGCAGTTCTTC. It codes for CASSKQGPRWDEQFF.

The chain combines TRBV15 with TRBJ1-2; the match to TRBD1 covers 8 bases. The CDR3 totals 13 residues. Trimming removed 5 bases from V and 6 bases from J; junction bases left unmatched: 5. Per the germline V gene, CDR1 is LNHNV and CDR2 is YYDKDF (reference sequence). In DNA form, the CDR3 reads TGTGCCACCAGCCGGGACAGGAAAAATGGCTACACCTTC. It codes for CATSRDRKNGYTF.

About this clone: The sample carries other DNA sequences with the same CDR3. The rearrangement joins TRBV19 to TRBJ2-4, with D hard to call. Per the germline V gene, CDR1 is LNHDA and CDR2 is SQIVND (reference sequence). The germline V and J ends were trimmed by 1 base and 0 bases, with 4 bases remaining between them. This CDR3 has 14 residues. CDR3 protein: CASSIGLAKNIQYF. Written as DNA, the CDR3 is TGTGCCAGTAGTATAGGCTTAGCCAAAAACATTCAGTACTTC.

Only a few counts were recorded for this clone. The chain links TRBV6-5 to TRBJ1-2; maybe TRBD1 (6 bases). The CDR3 contains 15 residues. Germline V gene lookup returns CDR1 MNHEY and CDR2 SVGAGI. Trimming cost V 2 bases and J 5 bases, with 15 bases left between them. In nucleotides, the CDR3 is TGTGCCAGCAGTTACGGGGGGCGTTCGGATTATGGCTACACCTTC. Encoded protein: CASSYGGRSDYGYTF.

In this sample, this clone turned up a few times. The sample holds other DNA sequences that translate to the same CDR3. This chain uses TRBV27 with TRBJ1-2; D unclear. The V gene's germline CDR1 is MNHEY and CDR2 SMNVEV (reference sequence). V was cut by 0 bases and J by 2 bases, with 4 bases left in between. This CDR3 is 13 amino acids long. The CDR3 loop reads CASSLSGNYGYTF. The CDR3 DNA follows: TGTGCCAGCAGTTTATCAGGGAACTATGGCTACACCTTC.

The chain employs TRBV2 and TRBJ2-7, with D tentatively TRBD1 or TRBD2 (5 bases each). CDR1 is SNHLY, CDR2 FYNNEI, per germline. Trimming took 1 base from V and 3 from J, leaving 13 bases between them. The CDR3 contains 15 residues. In DNA form, the CDR3 reads TGTGCCAGCAGTGAAGGTGCCGGGGCAGGCTACGAGCAGTACTTC. Translated: CASSEGAGAGYEQYF.

The chain couples TRBV7-2 to TRBJ2-2; D tentatively fits TRBD1 or TRBD2 (5 bases each). This CDR3 is built from 17 residues. V lost 1 base and J lost 1, with 13 bases in between. Germline assignment: CDR1 SGHTA and CDR2 FQGNSA. In DNA, the CDR3 is TGTGCCAGCAGCTTAGAGCCCGGGGCAAGGAACACCGGGGAGCTGTTTTTT. Protein product: CASSLEPGARNTGELFF.

The chain uses TRBV6-1 and TRBJ1-2; 7 positions agree with TRBD1. The V and J ends lost 3 bases and 6 bases, in that order; junction bases with no gene match: 7. The germline CDR1 and CDR2 sequences are MNHNS and SASEGT. The CDR3 loop spans 14 amino acids. CDR3 nucleotides: TGTGCCAGCAGTGACCCCGACAGGGATAATGGCTACACCTTC. As protein: CASSDPDRDNGYTF.

The chain couples TRBV29-1 to TRBJ2-7; no reliable D call. Germline CDR1 and CDR2: SQVTM and ANQGSEA. There are 16 residues in the CDR3. Trimming shortened V by 1 base and J by 3 bases, and 19 bases separated the two germline ends. CDR3 in amino acids: CSVEASSTGSYYEQYF. The CDR3 nucleotides read TGCAGCGTTGAAGCATCTTCGACGGGCTCCTACTACGAGCAGTACTTC.

The chain recombines TRBV6-5 with TRBJ1-2; TRBD1 matches at 7 bases. Per the germline V gene, CDR1 is MNHEY and CDR2 is SVGAGI. V gave up 6 bases and J gave up 0 bases; unmatched junction bases: 7. The CDR3 runs to 15 residues. The CDR3 DNA sequence: TGTGCCAGCAGGGGTACAGGGGAATCTAACTATGGCTACACCTTC. Translation: CASRGTGESNYGYTF.

The chain joins TRBV5-4 to TRBJ2-7, with D hard to call. The CDR3 contains 14 residues. Germline CDR1 is SGHNT and CDR2 is YYREEE (reference sequence). Trimming stripped 4 bases from V and 5 bases from J, with 16 bases between. The CDR3 here is CASSPTGRANEQYF. The CDR3 DNA is TGTGCCAGCAGCCCCACGGGTAGGGCAAACGAGCAGTACTTC.

A note on this clone: The sample holds other DNA sequences that translate to the same CDR3. The rearrangement uses TRBV18 and TRBJ1-2, with D maybe TRBD1 (5 bases). V lost 6 bases and J lost 7, with 12 bases in between. CDR1 is KGHSH, CDR2 LQKENI, per germline. There are 12 residues in the CDR3. CDR3: CASSPRGGGYTF. The CDR3, as DNA: TGTGCCAGCTCGCCAAGGGGAGGTGGCTACACCTTC. The full variable domain, its missing parts supplied by reference TRBV18 and TRBJ1-2, is NAGVMQNPRHLVRRRGQEARLRCSPMKGHSHVYWYRQLPEEGLKFMVYLQKENIIDESGMPKERFSAEFPKEGPSILRIQQVVRGDSAAYFCASSPRGGGYTFGSGTRLTVV.

V gene TRBV6-1 combines with J gene TRBJ2-7; 10 bases map to TRBD1. Germline V gene lookup returns CDR1 MNHNS and CDR2 SASEGT. CDR3 length equals 15 residues. V lost 4 bases and J lost 2; bases outside the gene matches: 5. As DNA, the CDR3 is TGTGCCAGCAGTGTAGGACAGGGGGGTCCCTACGAGCAGTACTTC. Translated, it gives CASSVGQGGPYEQYF.

The chain joins TRBV7-9 to TRBJ1-2; 8 bases line up with TRBD1. CDR1 is SEHNR and CDR2 is FQNEAQ in the germline V gene (reference sequence). J lost 4 bases, V lost 1 base, and 11 bases had no gene match. The CDR3 has 17 residues. CDR3 sequence (DNA): TGTGCCAGCAGCTTAGGGGGGCTGGACAGGGAAACCTATGGCTACACCTTC. Translation gives CASSLGGLDRETYGYTF.

The chain carries TRBV5-1 and TRBJ1-1; D uncertain. Germline V gene lookup returns CDR1 SGHRS and CDR2 YFSETQ. The V and J ends lost 2 bases and 0 bases respectively, with 8 bases between them. The CDR3 has 14 residues. This chain's CDR3 is CASSFDPVNTEAFF. The CDR3 coding sequence is TGCGCCAGCAGCTTTGATCCGGTGAACACTGAAGCTTTCTTT.

Only one count was recorded for this clone. This sequence joins TRBV19 and TRBJ2-6; 13 nucleotides align to TRBD2. V dropped 6 bases and J dropped 1; count of bases not matched to a gene: 6. Germline V gene sequence: CDR1 LNHDA, CDR2 SQIVND (reference sequence). The CDR3 contains 18 residues. The CDR3 coding sequence is TGTGCCAGTAGCCTGGGACTAGCGGGGTTGTCTGGGGCCAACGTCCTGACTTTC. Amino acid sequence: CASSLGLAGLSGANVLTF. The full variable domain, rest sourced from reference TRBV19 and TRBJ2-6, is DGGITQSPKYLFRKEGQNVTLSCEQNLNHDAMYWYRQDPGQGLRLIYYSQIVNDFQKGDIAEGYSVSREKKESFPLTVTSAQKNPTAFYLCASSLGLAGLSGANVLTFGAGSRLTVL.

The chain has TRBV10-1 and TRBJ2-7; TRBD2 agrees at 9 bases. Per the germline V gene, CDR1 is WNHNN and CDR2 is SYGVQD (reference sequence). V gave up 6 bases and J gave up 3 bases; unmatched junction bases: 6. The CDR3 is made up of 14 amino acids. CDR3 in DNA: TGCGCCAGCAGCACCGGGACTAGCAACTACGAGCAGTACTTC. As protein: CASSTGTSNYEQYF.

The V gene is TRBV4-3, the J gene TRBJ2-5, with 7 bases that match TRBD2. V shed 2 bases and J 1 base; nucleotides not matched to a gene: 7. CDR1 and CDR2 (germline): LGHNA, YSLEER. The length of the CDR3 is 16 residues. CDR3 region: CASSQRSGGLQETQYF. The CDR3 region has the DNA TGCGCCAGCAGCCAACGCTCGGGAGGCCTCCAAGAGACCCAGTACTTC.

J is TRBJ1-6 and V is TRBV11-2; D remains ambiguous. Germline V gene lookup returns CDR1 SGHAT and CDR2 FQNNGV. V lost 3 bases and J lost 7, with 7 bases in between. There are 13 residues in the CDR3. The CDR3 sequence: CASSFARNSPLHF. Here the CDR3 DNA reads TGTGCCAGCAGCTTCGCCCGAAATTCACCCCTCCACTTT.

On this clone itself: The same CDR3 also results from other DNA sequences found in this sample. The chain carries TRBV11-2 and TRBJ2-2; 7 nucleotides align to TRBD1. CDR1 is SGHAT, CDR2 FQNNGV, per germline. The CDR3 covers 13 residues. The junction had 4 bases not matched to a gene; V was cut back by 6 bases and J by 6 bases. The chain's CDR3 is CASSRQGPGELFF. The CDR3 DNA is TGTGCCAGCAGTCGACAGGGTCCCGGGGAGCTGTTTTTT.

V is TRBV6-1 and J is TRBJ2-7; 11 bases fit TRBD1. The V segment lost 6 bases and the J segment 6 bases; nucleotides outside the gene matches: 7. The CDR3 contains 14 residues. The germline V gene has CDR1 MNHNS and CDR2 SASEGT. The CDR3 spells CASSLGQGASEQYF. The DNA of the CDR3 is TGTGCCAGCAGCCTAGGACAGGGGGCGAGCGAGCAGTACTTC.

The chain recombines TRBV6-1 with TRBJ1-2; TRBD1 agrees at 9 bases. The CDR3 runs 17 residues. The ends lost 4 bases at V and 3 bases at J; junction bases unmatched: 12. Germline V CDR1 and CDR2: MNHNS, SASEGT. CDR3 sequence: CASSGTAVQGAYYGYTF. CDR3 coding DNA: TGTGCCAGCAGTGGAACTGCAGTACAGGGGGCATACTATGGCTACACCTTC.

The rearrangement joins TRBV6-5 to TRBJ2-7; the match to TRBD1 covers 8 bases. Trimming removed 8 bases from V and 0 bases from J; junction bases left unmatched: 9. CDR3 length: 15 residues. The germline V gene has CDR1 MNHEY and CDR2 SVGAGI. CDR3: CASSQGAGFSYEQYF. CDR3 nucleotides: TGTGCCAGCTCTCAGGGGGCAGGGTTCTCCTACGAGCAGTACTTC.

This clone was seen once. The rearrangement links TRBV29-1 to TRBJ2-7, with 8 bases identical to TRBD2. Germline V gene sequence: CDR1 SQVTM, CDR2 ANQGSEA. This CDR3 has 13 residues. CDR3 in amino acids: CTARGAHNYEQYF. In DNA form, the CDR3 reads TGCACCGCGCGGGGGGCCCATAACTACGAGCAGTACTTC.